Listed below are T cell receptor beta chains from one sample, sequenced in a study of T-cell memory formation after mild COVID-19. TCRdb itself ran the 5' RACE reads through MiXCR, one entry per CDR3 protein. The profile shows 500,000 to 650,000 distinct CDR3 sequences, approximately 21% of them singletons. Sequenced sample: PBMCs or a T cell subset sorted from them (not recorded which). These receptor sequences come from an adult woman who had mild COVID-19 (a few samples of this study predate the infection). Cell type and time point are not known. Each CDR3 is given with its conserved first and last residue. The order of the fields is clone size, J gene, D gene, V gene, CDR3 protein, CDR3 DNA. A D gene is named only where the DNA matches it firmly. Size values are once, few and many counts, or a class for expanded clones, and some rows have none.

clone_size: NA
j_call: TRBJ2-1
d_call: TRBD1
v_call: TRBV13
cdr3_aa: CASSSWTGVREQFF
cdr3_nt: TGTGCCAGCAGCTCCTGGACAGGGGTTCGTGAGCAGTTCTTC

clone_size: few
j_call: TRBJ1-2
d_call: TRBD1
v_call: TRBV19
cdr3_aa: CASSLTGTGFFSF
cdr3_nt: TGTGCCAGTAGCCTTACCGGGACAGGGTTTTTCTCCTTC

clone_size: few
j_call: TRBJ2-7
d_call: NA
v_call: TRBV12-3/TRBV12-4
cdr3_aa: CASSFSRSSYEQYF
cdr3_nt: TGTGCCAGCAGTTTTTCGCGGAGCTCCTACGAGCAGTACTTC

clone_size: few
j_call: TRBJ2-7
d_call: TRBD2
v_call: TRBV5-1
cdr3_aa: CASSVSYQRGSYEQYF
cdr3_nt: TGCGCCAGCAGCGTCTCATACCAGCGGGGCTCCTACGAGCAGTACTTC

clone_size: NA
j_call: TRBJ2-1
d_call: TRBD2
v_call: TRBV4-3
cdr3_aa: CASSPQTSGRATYNEQFF
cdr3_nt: TGCGCCAGCAGCCCCCAGACTAGCGGGAGGGCCACCTACAATGAGCAGTTCTTC

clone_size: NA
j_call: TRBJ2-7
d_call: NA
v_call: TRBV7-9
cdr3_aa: CASSLADSAYEQYF
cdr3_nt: TGTGCCAGCAGCTTAGCTGACAGTGCCTACGAGCAGTACTTC

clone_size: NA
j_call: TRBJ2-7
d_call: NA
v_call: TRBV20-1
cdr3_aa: CSAPPAGVSYEQYF
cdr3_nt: TGCAGCGCTCCGCCAGCGGGTGTCTCCTACGAGCAGTACTTC

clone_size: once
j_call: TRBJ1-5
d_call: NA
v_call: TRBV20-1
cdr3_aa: CSARDPRRRDQPQHF
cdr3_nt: TGCAGTGCTAGAGATCCGAGACGCAGGGATCAGCCCCAGCATTTT

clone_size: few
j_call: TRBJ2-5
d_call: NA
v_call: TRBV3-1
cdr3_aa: CASSQRLIDQYF
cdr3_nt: TGTGCCAGCAGCCAAAGGTTGATAGACCAGTACTTC

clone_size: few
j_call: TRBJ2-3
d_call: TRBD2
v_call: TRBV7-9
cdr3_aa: CASSLGLAGIGRETDTQYF
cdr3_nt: TGTGCCAGCAGCTTAGGACTAGCGGGAATTGGAAGGGAAACAGATACGCAGTATTTT

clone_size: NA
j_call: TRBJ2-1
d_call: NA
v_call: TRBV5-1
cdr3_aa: CASRSLPEQISYNEQFF
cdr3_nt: TGCGCCAGCAGAAGTCTCCCCGAGCAGATCTCCTACAATGAGCAGTTCTTC

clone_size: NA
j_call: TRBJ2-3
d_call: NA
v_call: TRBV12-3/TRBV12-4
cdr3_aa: CASSFRDSGTDTQYF
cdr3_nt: TGTGCCAGCAGTTTCCGGGACTCAGGCACAGATACGCAGTATTTT

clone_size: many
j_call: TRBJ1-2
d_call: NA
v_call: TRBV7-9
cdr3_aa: CASSLAGDGYTF
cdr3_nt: TGTGCCAGCAGTTTGGCGGGGGATGGCTACACCTTC

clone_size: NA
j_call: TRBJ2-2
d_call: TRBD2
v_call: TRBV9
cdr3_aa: CASSGGLAGGPNTGELFF
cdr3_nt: TGTGCCAGCAGCGGGGGACTAGCGGGGGGACCGAACACCGGGGAGCTGTTTTTT

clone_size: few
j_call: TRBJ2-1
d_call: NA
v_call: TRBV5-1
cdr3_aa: CASSSGQTYNEQFF
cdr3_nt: TGCGCCAGCAGCTCAGGACAAACCTACAATGAGCAGTTCTTC

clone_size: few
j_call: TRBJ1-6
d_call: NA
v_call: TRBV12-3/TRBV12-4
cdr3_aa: CASSSRGSGASPLHF
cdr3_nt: TGTGCCAGCAGTTCCAGAGGCTCGGGTGCTTCACCCCTCCACTTT

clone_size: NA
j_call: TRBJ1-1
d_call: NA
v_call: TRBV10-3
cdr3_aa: CAILPDRSNTEAFF
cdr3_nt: TGTGCCATCCTCCCGGACAGATCGAACACTGAAGCTTTCTTT

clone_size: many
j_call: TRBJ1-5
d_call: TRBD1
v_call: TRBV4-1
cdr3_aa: CASSPGLQGGQPQHF
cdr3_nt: TGCGCCAGCAGCCCCGGCTTACAGGGGGGACAGCCCCAGCATTTT

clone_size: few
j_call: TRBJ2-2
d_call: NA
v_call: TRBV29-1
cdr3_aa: CSVEYDSDTGELFF
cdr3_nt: TGCAGCGTTGAATACGATAGCGACACCGGGGAGCTGTTTTTT

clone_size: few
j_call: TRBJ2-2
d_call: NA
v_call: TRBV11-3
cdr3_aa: CASRKTDPGELFF
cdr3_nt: TGTGCCAGCAGGAAGACCGATCCCGGGGAGCTGTTTTTT